Below are 10 T cell receptor beta chains sequenced from a single sample in a study of radiation and T cells in renal cell carcinoma. Time point noted: blood 4 weeks post-SBRT, at nephrectomy. Treatment meaning: 15 Gy SBRT to primary tumor, nephrectomy 4 weeks later. Libraries were prepared by immunoSEQ multiplex PCR; TCRdb keeps only in-frame clonotypes and omits some of them. Of approximately 92,000 clones detected, just under 85% appear once; the ten largest clones hold approximately 8.8%. The sequences come from blood, collected from a patient whose treatment included radiotherapy and nephrectomy. All receptors come from a middle-aged man with renal cell carcinoma.

The rearrangement links TRBV6-1 to TRBJ1-5; D perhaps matches TRBD1 (6 bases). The CDR3 totals 14 residues. Germline V gene lookup returns CDR1 MNHNS and CDR2 SASEGT. Deletions cut 6 bases from V and 3 bases from J, with 12 bases between. The CDR3 nucleotides read TGTGCCAGCAGGCGGGGGCAGGTCAATCAGCCCCAGCATTTT. This encodes CASRRGQVNQPQHF.

The chain combines TRBV5-1 with TRBJ1-4, with 7 bases lining up with TRBD1. J was trimmed by 8 bases and V by 2 bases; bases with no gene match: 18. The germline gives CDR1 SGHRS, CDR2 YFSETQ. CDR3 length equals 18 residues. CDR3 region: CASSLDGRGISLSEKLFF. CDR3 bases: TGCGCCAGCAGCTTAGACGGCAGGGGGATCTCCTTGAGCGAAAAACTGTTTTTT.

This chain connects TRBV27 to TRBJ1-2, with 8 bases identical to TRBD1. The CDR3 length is 14 residues. The trim removed 6 bases at V and 4 bases at J, leaving 7 bases unmatched. The germline V gene has CDR1 MNHEY and CDR2 SMNVEV (reference sequence). The DNA of the CDR3 is TGTGCCAGCAGGTCAACAGGGGGGGGCTATGGCTACACCTTC. Its translation is CASRSTGGGYGYTF.

V usage is TRBV19 and J usage is TRBJ1-2; D is unclear. Trimming pared 3 bases from V and 0 bases from J, leaving 20 bases between. CDR1 and CDR2 (germline): LNHDA, SQIVND (reference sequence). This CDR3 has 18 residues. The CDR3 DNA follows: TGTGCCAGTAGTATGTTATTCTCTTTGACAAACCCTAACTATGGCTACACCTTC. The encoded protein is CASSMLFSLTNPNYGYTF.

The V gene is TRBV12-5, the J gene TRBJ1-2; TRBD1 matches 7 bases. The CDR3 totals 13 residues. J was trimmed by 7 bases and V by 3 bases; bases with no gene match: 5. Germline assignment: CDR1 LGHNT and CDR2 FRNRAP. This CDR3 is CASGFGGGSGYTF. CDR3 DNA sequence: TGTGCTAGTGGTTTTGGAGGGGGCTCTGGCTACACCTTC.

V usage is TRBV19 and J usage is TRBJ2-7; 10 bases match TRBD1. The CDR3 runs to 15 residues. Trimming cost V 3 bases and J 6 bases; bases outside gene matches: 8. Germline assignment: CDR1 LNHDA and CDR2 SQIVND (reference sequence). The CDR3: CASSISGTGVVEQYF. In nucleotides, the CDR3 is TGTGCCAGTAGTATCTCCGGGACAGGGGTTGTCGAGCAGTACTTC.

The V call is TRBV5-4, the J call TRBJ1-2; 9 bases line up with TRBD1. The trim removed 0 bases at V and 11 bases at J, leaving 5 bases unmatched. CDR1 is SGHNT and CDR2 is YYREEE in the germline V gene (reference sequence). The CDR3 is 13 residues long. The DNA of the CDR3 is TGTGCCAGCAGCTTGGGAGGGACAGGGAGGTACACCTTC. Residues: CASSLGGTGRYTF. Full variable domain (missing parts from reference TRBV5-4 and TRBJ1-2): ETGVTQSPTHLIKTRGQQVTLRCSSQSGHNTVSWYQQALGQGPQFIFQYYREEENGRGNFPPRFSGLQFPNYSSELNVNALELDDSALYLCASSLGGTGRYTFGSGTRLTVV.

The chain is built from TRBV6-5 and TRBJ1-5; D is perhaps TRBD1 (5 bases). Trimming left V 6 bases short and J 6 bases short, with 9 bases between. The CDR3 consists of 12 residues. The germline V gene has CDR1 MNHEY and CDR2 SVGAGI. DNA for the CDR3: TGTGCCAGCAGCTCAGGGACTCAGCCCCAGCATTTT. Protein product: CASSSGTQPQHF.

In DNA form, the CDR3 reads TGTGCCAGCAGTTACCTCCCGGAGCAGGGAGCCCACGAGCAGTACTTC. It is translated as CASSYLPEQGAHEQYF. This chain links TRBV6-7 with TRBJ2-7, with D perhaps matching TRBD1 or TRBD2 (5 bases each). TRBV6-7 is classed as an ORF, of uncertain function. The CDR3 contains 16 residues. Trimming took off 2 bases at V and 5 bases at J, with 19 bases between the two ends.

The chain links TRBV11-3 to TRBJ2-5; the D is unclear. The ends were cut back, 0 bases at V and 5 bases at J, with 7 bases in the middle. There are 13 residues in the CDR3. Germline loops: CDR1 SGHNT, CDR2 YENEEA. CDR3 sequence reads: CASSLDPGETQYF. DNA for the CDR3: TGTGCCAGCAGCTTAGACCCCGGTGAGACCCAGTACTTC.